The following is a TCR beta chain sequence with its context. Its antigen remains undetermined. No quality values exist for individual bases; no much larger clone is one base distant. The source of the sample is a study of CD8 T cells in Susac syndrome (dated by TCRdb to between 2017 and 2020). Background for the entire study: The study used repertoire sequencing to test whether antigen drove CD8+ T cell activation and differentiation in Susac syndrome.

The study at large found these results: The TCR sequencing and HLA analysis was acknowledged to have included a relatively small number of individuals.

CDR3 length: 11 amino acids, cysteine to phenylalanine. Of all the DNA, just the CDR3 is kept, 33 bases in frame from base 1. V sheds 1 base and J sheds 8 bases, leaving 5 bases between their ends. From the germline V gene, CDR1 is MGHRA and CDR2 is YSYEKL. Peripheral blood CD8+ and CD4+ T cells from healthy donors, Susac syndrome patients and multiple sclerosis patients were profiled by high-throughput TCR beta sequencing. Multiple sclerosis controls were treatment-naive patients with stable or active relapsing-remitting disease fulfilling revised McDonald criteria. CD8+ TEMRA cells were enriched by FACS, while bulk CD8+ and CD4+ T cells were purified by magnetic negative isolation. Blood was collected in EDTA tubes and processed within 24 hours, with PBMCs isolated through density gradient centrifugation. PBMCs intended for TCR sequencing were frozen in liquid nitrogen and were later thawed in a 37 degrees C water bath. Purity of sorted or isolated CD4+, CD8+ and CD8+ TEMRA cells was at least 90%.

RNA was extracted with the RNeasy kit and about 0.5 to 1 ug was reverse transcribed using random hexamers. The immunoSEQ multiplex PCR assay, covering 54 Vbeta and 13 Jbeta segments, was used to amplify TCR beta CDR3 regions. To correct PCR amplification bias, a synthetic template baseline was used for both primer optimization and computational correction. Concerning the study's data processing: Reads were annotated to V, D and J genes per IMGT and analyzed with immunoSEQ Analyzer, keeping only productive sequences. To calculate clonality, Shannon entropy was normalized by log2 of the number of productive unique sequences and then subtracted from one. For each patient and control, public and private clones were evaluated within the 100 most prevalent clones. A clone was defined as Susac-specific if it was absent from the healthy and MS cohorts, from over 1,000 published viral clones and from other ImmuneACCESS disease sequences. In-frame beta chains were kept once TCRdb had trimmed the public reads at Q25 with fastp and called clones with MiXCR. Entries that share a CDR3 protein sequence are merged under the most common genes and DNA. The authors' filters were not applied to this entry. Within this sample are 150,000 to 200,000 distinct CDR3 sequences, with approximately 93% of them counted one time only. The ten largest make up around 0.1% of the sample.

The receptor comes from a human donor with multiple sclerosis. The V gene is TRBV4-1 and the J gene is TRBJ1-2, with no confidently assigned D gene. The sample taken for sequencing was CD4+ T cells from PBMCs. The nucleotide sequence reads as follows: TGCGCCAGCAGCCAAGTCGGGGGCTACACCTTC. Its amino acids are CASSQVGGYTF.